This T cell receptor (beta chain) was documented in a study of blood T cell repertoires in COVID-19. Study in general: The analysed material was cDNA or gDNA that came from T cells, B-cell-depleted T cells, or PBMCs.

TCRdb keeps only in-frame clones here, not all; method: immunoSEQ multiplex PCR. The data show 250,000 to 350,000 clones, roughly 90% seen once. The germline V gene has CDR1 SGHTA and CDR2 FQGTGA. This CDR3 is 17 amino acids long. The V end lost 5 bases, the J end lost 0 bases, and 14 bases lay between the germline ends. The sequence came from a woman aged 40 to 50 who had recovered from COVID-19. Source material: peripheral blood. This chain uses TRBV7-3 with TRBJ2-6; D gene uncertain. The CDR3 DNA reads TGTGCCAGCAGCCCCCTGATCAGTGGCTCTGGGGCCAACGTCCTGACTTTC. Protein product: CASSPLISGSGANVLTF. Drawing the rest from reference TRBV7-3 and TRBJ2-6, the complete variable domain is GAGVSQTPSNKVTEKGKYVELRCDPISGHTALYWYRQSLGQGPEFLIYFQGTGAADDSGLPNDRFFAVRPEGSVSTLKIQRTERGDSAVYLCASSPLISGSGANVLTFGAGSRLTVL.